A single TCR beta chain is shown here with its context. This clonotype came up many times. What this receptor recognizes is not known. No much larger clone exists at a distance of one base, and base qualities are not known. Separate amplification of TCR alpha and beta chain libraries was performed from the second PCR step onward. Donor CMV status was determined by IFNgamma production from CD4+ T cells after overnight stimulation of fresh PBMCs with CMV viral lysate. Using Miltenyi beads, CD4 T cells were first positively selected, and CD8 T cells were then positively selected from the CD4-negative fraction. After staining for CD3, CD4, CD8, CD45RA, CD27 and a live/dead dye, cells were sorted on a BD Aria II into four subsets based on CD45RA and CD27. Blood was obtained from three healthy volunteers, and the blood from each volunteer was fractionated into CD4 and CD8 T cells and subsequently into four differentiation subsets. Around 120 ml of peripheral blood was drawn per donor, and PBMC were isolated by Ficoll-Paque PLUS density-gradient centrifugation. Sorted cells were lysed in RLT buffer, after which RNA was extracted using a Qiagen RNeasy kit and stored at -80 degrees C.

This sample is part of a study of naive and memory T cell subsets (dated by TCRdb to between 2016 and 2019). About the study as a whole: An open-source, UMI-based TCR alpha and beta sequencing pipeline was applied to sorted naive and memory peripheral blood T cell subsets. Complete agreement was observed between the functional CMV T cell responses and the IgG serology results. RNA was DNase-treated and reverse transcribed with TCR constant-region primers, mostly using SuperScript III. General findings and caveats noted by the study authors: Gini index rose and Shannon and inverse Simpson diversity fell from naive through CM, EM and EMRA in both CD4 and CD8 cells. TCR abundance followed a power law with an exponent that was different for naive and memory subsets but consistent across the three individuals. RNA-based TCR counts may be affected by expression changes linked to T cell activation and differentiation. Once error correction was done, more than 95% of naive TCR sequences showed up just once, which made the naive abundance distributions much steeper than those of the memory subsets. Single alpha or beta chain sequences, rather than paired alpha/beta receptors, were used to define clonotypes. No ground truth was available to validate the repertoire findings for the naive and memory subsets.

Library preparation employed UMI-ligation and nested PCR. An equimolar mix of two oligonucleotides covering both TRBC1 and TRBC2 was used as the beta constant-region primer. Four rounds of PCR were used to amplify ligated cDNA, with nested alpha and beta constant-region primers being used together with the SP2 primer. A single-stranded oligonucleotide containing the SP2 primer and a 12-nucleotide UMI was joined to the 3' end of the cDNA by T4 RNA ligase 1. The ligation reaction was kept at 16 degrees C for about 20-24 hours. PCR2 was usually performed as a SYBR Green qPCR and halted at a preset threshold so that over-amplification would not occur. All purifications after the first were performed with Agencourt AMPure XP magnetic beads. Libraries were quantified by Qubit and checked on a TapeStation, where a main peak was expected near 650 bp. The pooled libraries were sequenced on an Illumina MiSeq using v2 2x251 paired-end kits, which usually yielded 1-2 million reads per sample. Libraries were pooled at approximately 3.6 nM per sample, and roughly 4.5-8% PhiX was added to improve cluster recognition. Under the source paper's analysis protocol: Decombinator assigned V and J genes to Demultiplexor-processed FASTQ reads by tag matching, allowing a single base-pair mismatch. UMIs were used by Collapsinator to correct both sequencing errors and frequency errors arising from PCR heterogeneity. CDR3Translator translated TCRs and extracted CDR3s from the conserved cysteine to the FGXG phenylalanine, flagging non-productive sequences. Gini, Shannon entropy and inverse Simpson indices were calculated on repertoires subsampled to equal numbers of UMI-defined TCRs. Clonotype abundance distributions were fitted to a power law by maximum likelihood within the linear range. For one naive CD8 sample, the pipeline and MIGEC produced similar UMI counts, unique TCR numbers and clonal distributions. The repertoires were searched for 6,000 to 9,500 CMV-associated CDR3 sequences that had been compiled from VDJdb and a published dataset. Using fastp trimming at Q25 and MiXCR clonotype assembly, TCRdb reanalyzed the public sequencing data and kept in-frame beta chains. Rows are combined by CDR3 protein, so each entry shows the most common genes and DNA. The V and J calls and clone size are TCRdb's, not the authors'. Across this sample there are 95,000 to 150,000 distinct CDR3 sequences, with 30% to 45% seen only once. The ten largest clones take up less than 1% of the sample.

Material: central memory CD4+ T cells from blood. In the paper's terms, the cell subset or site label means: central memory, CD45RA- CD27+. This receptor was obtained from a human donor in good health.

The CDR3 corresponds to CSVEDRWLADEAGWDSYNEQFF. The DNA sequence is TGCAGCGTTGAAGATCGGTGGCTAGCGGACGAGGCCGGCTGGGATTCCTACAATGAGCAGTTCTTC. The V and J genes are TRBV29-1 and TRBJ2-1, with 7 bases in between that match TRBD2. Spanning cysteine to phenylalanine, the CDR3 consists of 22 amino acids. CDR3 DNA is the only sequence kept; it has 66 bases, read in frame from the first base. CDR1 and CDR2 are drawn from the germline V gene: SQVTM, ANQGSEA. V trim: 0 bases; J trim: 1 base; unmatched bases: 24.